This record concerns one T cell receptor beta chain sequence. The sample belongs to a study of shared clonotypes between healthy human individuals. In the study overall: A donor's plate count was three for CD4 naive and three for CD4 memory; CD8 naive had two and CD8 memory one.

Method: immunoSEQ multiplex PCR; TCRdb's copy keeps in-frame clones and lacks some. The table lists some 790,000 clones, approximately 77% of them singletons. CDR3 length equals 16 residues. The germline gives CDR1 SGHRS, CDR2 YFSETQ. Trimming stripped 0 bases from V and 8 bases from J, with 19 bases between. This sequence joins TRBV5-1 and TRBJ2-3; D perhaps matches TRBD2 (6 bases). Sequencing used memory CD4+ T cells sorted from blood. Sample subset: CD45RA-negative fraction. This receptor was obtained from a woman under 40 in good health. This CDR3 reads CASSLARDSFSTTQYF. In nucleotides, the CDR3 is TGCGCCAGCAGCTTGGCCCGGGACTCCTTTTCTACTACGCAGTATTTT.